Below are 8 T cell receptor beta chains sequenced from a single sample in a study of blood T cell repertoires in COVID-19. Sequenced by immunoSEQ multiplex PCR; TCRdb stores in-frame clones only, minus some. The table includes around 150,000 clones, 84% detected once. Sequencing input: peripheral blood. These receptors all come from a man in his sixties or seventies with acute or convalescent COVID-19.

The CDR3 spells CASSLTAARSPSGANVLTF. CDR3 bases: TGTGCCAGCAGCTTAACGGCAGCCAGGTCCCCCTCTGGGGCCAACGTCCTGACTTTC. V is TRBV11-3 and J is TRBJ2-6; no clear D gene. Per germline, CDR1 SGHNT and CDR2 YENEEA. Trimming removed 2 bases from V and 0 bases from J, with 17 bases in between. This CDR3 is 19 amino acids long.

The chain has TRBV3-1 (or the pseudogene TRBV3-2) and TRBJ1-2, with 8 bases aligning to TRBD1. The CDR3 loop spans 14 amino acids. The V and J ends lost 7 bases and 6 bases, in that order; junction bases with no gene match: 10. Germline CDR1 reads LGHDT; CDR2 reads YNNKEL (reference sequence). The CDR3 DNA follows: TGTGCCAGCACCCCAGGAGGACAGGGTAATGGCTACACCTTC. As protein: CASTPGGQGNGYTF.

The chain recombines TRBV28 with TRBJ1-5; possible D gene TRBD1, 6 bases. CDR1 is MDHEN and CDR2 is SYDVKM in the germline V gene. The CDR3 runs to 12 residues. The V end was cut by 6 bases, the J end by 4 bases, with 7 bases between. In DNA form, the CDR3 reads TGTGCCAGCAGGGGGGCGAATCAGCCCCAGCATTTT. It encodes CASRGANQPQHF.

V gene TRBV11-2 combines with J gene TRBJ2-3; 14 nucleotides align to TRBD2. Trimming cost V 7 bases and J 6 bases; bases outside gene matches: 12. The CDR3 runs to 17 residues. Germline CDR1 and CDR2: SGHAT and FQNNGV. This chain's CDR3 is CASTRGLAGERTDTQYF. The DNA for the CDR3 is TGTGCCAGCACCCGGGGACTAGCGGGGGAAAGAACCGATACGCAGTATTTT.

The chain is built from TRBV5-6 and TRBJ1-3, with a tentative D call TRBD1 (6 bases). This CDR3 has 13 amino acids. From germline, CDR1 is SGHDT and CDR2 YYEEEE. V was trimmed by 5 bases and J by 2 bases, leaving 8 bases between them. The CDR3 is CASRWGPGNTIYF. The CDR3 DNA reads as TGTGCCAGCAGATGGGGGCCTGGAAACACCATATATTTT.

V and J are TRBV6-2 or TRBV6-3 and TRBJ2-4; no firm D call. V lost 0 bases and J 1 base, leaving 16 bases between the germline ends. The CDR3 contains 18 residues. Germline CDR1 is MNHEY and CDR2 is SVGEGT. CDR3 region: CASSYSRLSVLAKNIQYF. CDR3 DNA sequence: TGTGCCAGCAGTTACTCGAGGTTGTCCGTCCTCGCCAAAAACATTCAGTACTTC.

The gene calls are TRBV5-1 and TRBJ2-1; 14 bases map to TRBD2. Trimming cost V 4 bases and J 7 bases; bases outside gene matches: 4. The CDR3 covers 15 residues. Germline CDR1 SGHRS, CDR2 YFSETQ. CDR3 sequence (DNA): TGCGCCAGCAGCCGTGGGACTAGCGGGGGTAATGAGCAGTTCTTC. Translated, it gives CASSRGTSGGNEQFF.

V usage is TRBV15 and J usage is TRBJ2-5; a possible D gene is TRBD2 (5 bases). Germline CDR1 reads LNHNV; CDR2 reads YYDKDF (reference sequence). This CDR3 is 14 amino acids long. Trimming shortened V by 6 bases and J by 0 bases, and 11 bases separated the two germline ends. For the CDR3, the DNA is TGTGCCACCAGGACCCACGGGGACCAAGAGACCCAGTACTTC. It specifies CATRTHGDQETQYF.